These 7 T cell receptor beta chains were all obtained from the same sample, sequenced in a study of T-cell memory formation after mild COVID-19. TCRdb fed the 5' RACE reads into MiXCR, producing one record per CDR3 protein. The repertoire consists of some 290,000 distinct CDR3 sequences, with about 16% occurring once and the leading ten covering 23%. Sequencing input: PBMCs or a T cell subset sorted from them (not recorded which). The receptors were gathered from a man younger than 30 who had mild COVID-19 (a few samples of this study predate the infection). Cell type and time point are not known.

The gene calls are TRBV20-1 and TRBJ2-5; tentatively, D is TRBD1 or TRBD2 (5 bases each). The germline V and J ends were trimmed by 4 bases and 9 bases, with 15 bases remaining between them. Per the germline V gene, CDR1 is DFQATT and CDR2 is SNEGSKA (reference sequence). CDR3 length: 12 amino acids. The CDR3 sequence: CSAIGTPEAQYF. Here the CDR3 DNA reads TGCAGTGCTATCGGGACCCCGGAGGCCCAGTACTTC.

The gene calls are TRBV20-1 and TRBJ2-1; TRBD2 matches at 9 bases. CDR3 length equals 14 residues. CDR1 is DFQATT and CDR2 is SNEGSKA in the germline V gene (reference sequence). Losses at the gene ends were 4 bases for V and 8 bases for J; bases not matched to a gene: 9. The CDR3 nucleotides read TGCAGTGCTACCTATAGCGGGAGTGTCGATGAGCAGTTCTTC. The encoded protein is CSATYSGSVDEQFF.

The chain links TRBV20-1 to TRBJ2-2; 9 nucleotides line up with TRBD2. The trim removed 1 base at V and 4 bases at J, leaving 7 bases unmatched. The CDR3 contains 16 residues. Germline V gene data show CDR1 as DFQATT and CDR2 as SNEGSKA (reference sequence). Written as DNA, the CDR3 is TGCAGTGCTAGAGTTGGGAGCGGGGGGAGCACCGGGGAGCTGTTTTTT. This gives the protein CSARVGSGGSTGELFF.

The V gene is TRBV6-5, the J gene TRBJ2-1; 12 nucleotides match TRBD1. The CDR3 is made up of 14 amino acids. The V segment lost 5 bases and the J segment 9 bases; nucleotides outside the gene matches: 5. In germline, CDR1 is MNHEY, CDR2 SVGAGI. The CDR3 reads CASSRGQGALEQFF. CDR3 bases: TGTGCCAGCAGTAGGGGACAGGGGGCTCTTGAGCAGTTCTTC.

The chain uses TRBV5-1 and TRBJ2-2, with D perhaps being TRBD1 or TRBD2 (5 bases each). V was trimmed by 5 bases and J by 2 bases, leaving 13 bases between them. Germline CDR1 SGHRS, CDR2 YFSETQ. The CDR3 sequence is 15 residues long. The CDR3 nucleotides are TGCGCCAGCAGGGCCGAGGGGCTAAACACCGGGGAGCTGTTTTTT. Protein sequence: CASRAEGLNTGELFF.

CDR3 coding DNA: TGTGCCAGCAGCCAGCAGGACGGACTCTACAATGAGCAGTTCTTC. It encodes CASSQQDGLYNEQFF. The chain combines TRBV7-9 with TRBJ2-1; the D gene is possibly TRBD2 (5 bases). With 5 bases removed from V and 3 bases from J, the gap between germline ends came to 14 bases. Per germline, CDR1 SEHNR and CDR2 FQNEAQ (reference sequence). This CDR3 region has 15 residues.

The chain couples TRBV7-2 to TRBJ2-5; TRBD1 agrees at 7 bases. Losses at the gene ends were 5 bases for V and 1 base for J; bases not matched to a gene: 7. The germline V gene encodes CDR1 SGHTA and CDR2 FQGNSA. The CDR3 sequence is 15 residues long. The CDR3 loop is CASSVHRGPQETQYF. The CDR3 DNA reads as TGTGCCAGCAGCGTCCACAGGGGTCCCCAAGAGACCCAGTACTTC.